Each of the 8 T cell receptor beta chains below was sequenced from the same sample in a study of blood T cells in healthy people across ages. Then a second PCR, running roughly 7 to 11 cycles, was carried out with a sample-barcoded 5' primer and a J-beta primer mix. Each CDR3 protein is one row after TCRdb ran MiXCR on the 5' RACE reads. The data show hundreds of thousands of distinct CDR3 sequences, around 50% seen once. Source material: blood. The receptors were gathered from a man in his forties or fifties in good health.

The CDR3: CASSQPGGGGYTF. For the CDR3, the DNA is TGTGCCAGCAGCCAACCGGGGGGTGGTGGCTACACCTTC. This sequence joins TRBV7-3 and TRBJ1-2; D might be TRBD1 (5 bases). The V end was cut by 5 bases, the J end by 7 bases, with 14 bases between. This CDR3 contains 13 residues. Germline-derived CDR1 and CDR2 are SGHTA and FQGTGA.

The rearrangement joins TRBV10-3 to TRBJ2-1, with D perhaps matching TRBD2 (5 bases). Per the germline V gene, CDR1 is ENHRY and CDR2 is SYGVKD. V lost 6 bases and J 5 bases, leaving 11 bases between the germline ends. The CDR3 totals 13 residues. CDR3 nucleotides: TGTGCCATCAGCCCGGGGAACCACAATGAGCAGTTCTTC. Its translation is CAISPGNHNEQFF.

This chain joins TRBV14 and TRBJ1-2; TRBD1 agrees at 10 bases. The CDR3 runs to 15 residues. CDR1 and CDR2 (germline): SGHDN, FVKESK. J gave up 7 bases and V 3 bases, and 8 bases lay outside the gene matches. The CDR3 DNA follows: TGTGCCAGCAGCCACGCCGGGACAGGGGTATCTGGCTACACCTTC. Protein product: CASSHAGTGVSGYTF.

This chain uses TRBV12-3 or TRBV12-4 with TRBJ2-1; no reliable D call. This CDR3 comprises 15 residues. V was pared by 6 bases and J by 7 bases, with 19 bases between. Written as DNA, the CDR3 is TGTGCCAGCAGCCCCACTAAAAAAAGTTGGAATGAGCAGTTCTTC. It encodes CASSPTKKSWNEQFF.

The V and J genes are TRBV27 and TRBJ2-7; the match to TRBD1 covers 9 bases. The CDR3 covers 16 residues. Germline CDR1 MNHEY, CDR2 SMNVEV (reference sequence). V trimming: 7 bases; J trimming: 2 bases; junction bases outside the gene matches: 12. Here the CDR3 DNA reads TGTGCCAGCACCGAAACCGGGACAGGGATGACCTACGAGCAGTACTTC. Translation gives CASTETGTGMTYEQYF.

This clonotype showed up just a few times. The chain carries TRBV4-3 and TRBJ2-7, with D tentatively TRBD2 (6 bases). Germline V gene data show CDR1 as LGHNA and CDR2 as YSLEER. CDR3 length: 17 amino acids. Deletions cut 0 bases from V and 2 bases from J, with 17 bases between. The CDR3 sequence: CASSQDPVLAYTYEQYF. As DNA, the CDR3 is TGCGCCAGCAGCCAAGATCCGGTCCTAGCGTACACCTACGAGCAGTACTTC.

This clonotype is a singleton in its sample. The chain couples TRBV7-9 to TRBJ1-4; D gene uncertain. There are 14 residues in the CDR3. V lost 5 bases and J lost 7, with 14 bases in between. CDR1 and CDR2 (germline): SEHNR, FQNEAQ (reference sequence). The CDR3 spells CASSLAMSVEKLFF. The CDR3 DNA sequence: TGTGCCAGCAGCCTCGCGATGTCGGTTGAAAAACTGTTTTTT.

The chain uses TRBV7-8 and TRBJ2-3; a weak D match, TRBD1 (6 bases). The V gene's germline CDR1 is SGHVS and CDR2 FQNEAQ. The V and J ends lost 5 bases and 0 bases respectively, with 15 bases between them. CDR3 length: 16 residues. The CDR3 DNA reads TGTGCCAGCAGCCGCCCGGGCAGGGGAAGCACAGATACGCAGTATTTT. Protein product: CASSRPGRGSTDTQYF.